Listed below are T cell receptor beta chains from one sample, sequenced in a study of blood T cells in healthy people across ages. TCRdb reprocessed the 5' RACE reads with MiXCR, giving one entry per CDR3 protein. The data contain 580,000 or so distinct CDR3 sequences, around half of them singletons. Sequencing used blood. These receptors came from a man older than 75 in good health. The CDR3 runs from the conserved cysteine through the conserved F or W. Fields, in order: CDR3 DNA, CDR3 protein, D gene, clone size, V gene, J gene. D genes are given only for firm matches. Rows give clone size only sometimes, using once, few, many, or a class for an expanded clone.

TGTGCCATCAGTGACCCATCGGAGTATTACAATGAGCAGTTCTTC	CAISDPSEYYNEQFF	-	few	TRBV10-3	TRBJ2-1
TGTGCCAGCTCTAGCGGGGGGCCCACAAATACGCAGTATTTT	CASSSGGPTNTQYF	TRBD2	-	TRBV2	TRBJ2-3
TGCGCCAGCAGCTCCCAGACAGGGGGAGTGAGAGAAAAACTGTTTTTT	CASSSQTGGVREKLFF	TRBD1	-	TRBV5-1	TRBJ1-4
TGTGCCAGCACCACCGGGACAGGAACATCACCCCTCCACTTT	CASTTGTGTSPLHF	TRBD1	-	TRBV7-9	TRBJ1-6
TGTGCCTGGAGTGTAGAGGAAGGAAACTATGGCTACACCTTC	CAWSVEEGNYGYTF	-	few	TRBV30	TRBJ1-2
TGTGCCAGCAGCCTAACCTCCACAGGGACCGGGGAGCTGTTTTTT	CASSLTSTGTGELFF	-	few	TRBV7-2	TRBJ2-2
TGTGCCAGCACCCCGCAGGCTTCGAACACTGAAGCTTTCTTT	CASTPQASNTEAFF	-	-	TRBV7-9	TRBJ1-1
TGTGCCAGCAGTTACTTGCATGCAACTAATGAAAAACTGTTTTTT	CASSYLHATNEKLFF	-	-	TRBV6-6	TRBJ1-4
TGTGCCAGCAGTGAAGGGACGGCTTACACCGGGGAGCTGTTTTTT	CASSEGTAYTGELFF	-	-	TRBV6-1	TRBJ2-2
TGTGCCACCCGGACTTCCAGCTCCTACGAGCAGTACTTC	CATRTSSSYEQYF	-	few	TRBV21-1	TRBJ2-7
TGTGCCAGCAGCGCTACGCCCAAGGGCCCCCATCAAGAGACCCAGTACTTC	CASSATPKGPHQETQYF	-	once	TRBV7-2	TRBJ2-5